This entry concerns a single T cell receptor (beta chain). The source of the sample is a study of shared clonotypes between healthy human individuals. Replicate sorted-subset PCRs were loaded with around 200 ng DNA, 29,000 or so T cell genomes. Only in-frame clones appear in the TCRdb table, and some are missing; sequencing was by immunoSEQ multiplex PCR. The repertoire holds around 2.1 million clones, with more than 85% as singletons. CD45RO-negative, CCR7-positively selected cells formed the naive CD8 fraction, excluding terminally differentiated effector memory CD45RA+ cells. There are 15 residues in the CDR3. Between the trimmed V and J ends, which lost 4 bases and 6 bases, there was a span of 18 bases. Germline values: CDR1 SGHAT, CDR2 FQNNGV.

Material for sequencing was naive CD8+ T cells from PBMCs. The chain joins TRBV11-2 to TRBJ1-1; D unresolved. The sequence derives from a man aged 18 to 29 in good health. Some clones in this sample may be carry-over from other donors' samples. The CDR3 loop reads CASSSRRQADSEAFF. CDR3 nucleotides: TGTGCCAGCAGCTCCCGACGGCAGGCCGATTCTGAAGCTTTCTTT.